The 8 T cell receptor beta chains listed next were all sequenced from one sample in a study of T cell repertoires in cytomegalovirus infection. These receptors' targets are unknown. TCRdb reprocessed the reads with MiXCR, giving one entry per CDR3 protein. Found here are some 590,000 distinct CDR3 sequences, under 45% of them singletons; the top ten hold more than 40%. The sequencing used cultured PBMCs, collected from culture after CMV antigen stimulation. Receptors originate from a human donor in good health (CMV status not recorded). Some clones in this sample may be carry-over from other donors' samples.

At least ten counts were recorded for this clonotype. V usage is TRBV11-2 and J usage is TRBJ2-2; TRBD2 matches at 11 bases. The CDR3 contains 18 residues. Germline V CDR1 and CDR2: SGHAT, FQNNGV. Trimming removed 6 bases from V and 6 bases from J; junction bases left unmatched: 15. DNA of the CDR3: TGTGCCAGCAGTACTACCGCCCCCTTAGCGGGGGGGGCCGGGGAGCTGTTTTTT. Translation: CASSTTAPLAGGAGELFF.

This sequence joins TRBV19 and TRBJ1-5; 9 bases are a match to TRBD1. Trimming removed 5 bases from V and 2 bases from J; junction bases left unmatched: 19. The CDR3 loop spans 20 amino acids. Germline CDR1 reads LNHDA; CDR2 reads SQIVND (reference sequence). In DNA, the CDR3 is TGTGCCAGTAGTCCCCCCCCCCCAACAGGGGGCGAGTATGGCAATCAGCCCCAGCATTTT. Encoded protein: CASSPPPPTGGEYGNQPQHF.

The chain employs TRBV2 and TRBJ2-1; 9 bases are shared with TRBD1. The CDR3 has 14 residues. Germline V CDR1 and CDR2: SNHLY, FYNNEI. The V and J ends lost 6 bases and 3 bases, in that order; junction bases with no gene match: 3. The CDR3 DNA reads TGTGCCAGCAGGGGACAGGGTTTCTACAATGAGCAGTTCTTC. Encoded protein: CASRGQGFYNEQFF. The full variable domain, rest sourced from reference TRBV2 and TRBJ2-1, is EPEVTQTPSHQVTQMGQEVILRCVPISNHLYFYWYRQILGQKVEFLVSFYNNEISEKSEIFDDQFSVERPDGSNFTLKIRSTKLEDSAMYFCASRGQGFYNEQFFGPGTRLTVL.

This clonotype occurred many times. The chain joins TRBV7-2 to TRBJ1-5; D remains unclear. V was cut by 5 bases and J by 3 bases, with 5 bases left in between. The CDR3 consists of 12 residues. Germline-derived CDR1 and CDR2 are SGHTA and FQGNSA. CDR3 DNA sequence: TGTGCCAGCAGCCCTTACAATCAGCCCCAGCATTTT. It yields the protein CASSPYNQPQHF.

This clonotype was found many times. This rearrangement joins TRBV7-2 to TRBJ2-2; tentative D call: TRBD2 (6 bases). Trimming removed 5 bases at V and 3 bases at J, with 13 bases between. The CDR3 sequence is 15 residues long. Germline V CDR1 and CDR2: SGHTA, FQGNSA. The CDR3 reads CASSPLRRDTGELFF. CDR3 sequence (DNA): TGTGCCAGCAGCCCCCTCAGGAGGGACACCGGGGAGCTGTTTTTT.

The CDR3 DNA reads TGTGCCAGCAGTTACGCACCCAGGGGCGAAGAGACCCAGTACTTC. Translated, it gives CASSYAPRGEETQYF. The chain employs TRBV6-2 or TRBV6-3 and TRBJ2-5, with D perhaps TRBD1 (6 bases). With 2 bases removed from V and 3 bases from J, the gap between germline ends came to 13 bases. The CDR3 runs to 15 residues. Germline CDR1 and CDR2: MNHEY and SVGEGT.

This clonotype was detected many times. The CDR3 loop reads CASSLGTGYGNQPQHF. The CDR3 region has the DNA TGTGCCAGCAGCTTAGGGACAGGGTATGGCAATCAGCCCCAGCATTTT. This chain joins TRBV7-2 and TRBJ1-5; 8 bases line up with TRBD1. Germline CDR1 is SGHTA and CDR2 is FQGNSA. CDR3 size: 16 residues. The V and J ends lost 1 base and 2 bases, in that order; junction bases with no gene match: 4.

The chain links TRBV11-2 to TRBJ2-7, with 7 bases matching TRBD1. The V segment lost 5 bases and the J segment 2 bases; nucleotides outside the gene matches: 6. The CDR3 runs to 14 residues. Germline-derived CDR1 and CDR2 are SGHAT and FQNNGV. CDR3 loop: CASSVGTAAYEQYF. CDR3 in DNA: TGTGCCAGCAGCGTCGGGACAGCAGCCTACGAGCAGTACTTC.